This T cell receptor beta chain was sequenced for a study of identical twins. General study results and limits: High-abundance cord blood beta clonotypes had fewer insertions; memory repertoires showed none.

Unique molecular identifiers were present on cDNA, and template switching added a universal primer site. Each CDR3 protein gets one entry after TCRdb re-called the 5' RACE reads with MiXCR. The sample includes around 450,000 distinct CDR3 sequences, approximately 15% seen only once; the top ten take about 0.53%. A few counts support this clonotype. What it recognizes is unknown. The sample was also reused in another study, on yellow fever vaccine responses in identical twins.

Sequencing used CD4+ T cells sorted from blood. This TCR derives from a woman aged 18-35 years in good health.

CDR3 residues: CASSLQIVNTEAFF. CDR3 in DNA: TGTGCCAGCAGCTTACAAATCGTGAACACTGAAGCTTTCTTT. The V gene is TRBV7-2, the J gene TRBJ1-1; D call uncertain. In germline, CDR1 is SGHTA, CDR2 FQGNSA. CDR3 length: 14 residues. The V end lost 2 bases, the J end lost 0 bases, and 7 bases lay between the germline ends.